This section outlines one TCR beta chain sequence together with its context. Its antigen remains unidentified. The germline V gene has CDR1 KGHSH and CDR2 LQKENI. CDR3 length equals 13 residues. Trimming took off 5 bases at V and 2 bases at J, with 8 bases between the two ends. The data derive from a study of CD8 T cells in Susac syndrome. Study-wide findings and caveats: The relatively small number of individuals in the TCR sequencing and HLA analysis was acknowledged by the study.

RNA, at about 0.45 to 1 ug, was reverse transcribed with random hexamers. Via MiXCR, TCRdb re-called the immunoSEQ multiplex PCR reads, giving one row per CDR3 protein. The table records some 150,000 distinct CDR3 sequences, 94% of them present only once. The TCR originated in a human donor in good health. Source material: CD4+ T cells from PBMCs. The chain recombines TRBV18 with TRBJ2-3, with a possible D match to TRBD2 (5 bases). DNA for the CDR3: TGTGCCAGCTCATCGGGAATCACAGATACGCAGTATTTT. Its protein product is CASSSGITDTQYF.